These T cell receptor beta chains were read from a single sample in a study of shared clonotypes between healthy human individuals. Sequencing was performed with immunoSEQ multiplex PCR; in TCRdb, only in-frame clones are kept and a portion is missing. The sample shows roughly 2.5 million clones, more than 80% of them seen only once. Sequences were obtained from naive CD4+ T cells sorted from blood. These receptors were collected from a young man in good health. The CDR3 runs from the conserved cysteine through the conserved F or W. D genes are given only for firm matches. Only part of the rows carry a size: once, few, many, or a class if the clone is expanded.

clone size,J gene,V gene,D gene,CDR3 DNA,CDR3 protein
NA,TRBJ2-1,TRBV5-4,TRBD1,TGTGCCAGCAGCTCCCCGGGACAGGGGTTAGGTGAGCAGTTCTTC,CASSSPGQGLGEQFF
NA,TRBJ2-7,TRBV7-2,TRBD1,TGTGCCAGCAGCCCTGGACAGGTTACCTCCTACGAGCAGTACTTC,CASSPGQVTSYEQYF
NA,TRBJ1-2,TRBV5-1,NA,TGCGCCAGCAGCTCGAAGGACGGTAGTTATGGCTACACCTTC,CASSSKDGSYGYTF
NA,TRBJ2-5,TRBV10-3,TRBD1,TGTGCCATCAGTGAGTCGGGACAGCCTCGAGAGACCCAGTACTTC,CAISESGQPRETQYF
NA,TRBJ2-7,TRBV6-1,TRBD2,TGTGCCAGCAGTGAAAGGAGGGGAGCGGGAGGGCTCCACGAGCAGTACTTC,CASSERRGAGGLHEQYF
NA,TRBJ1-1,TRBV6-6,NA,TGTGCCAGCAGTAACCCGACAGTGAACACTGAAGCTTTCTTT,CASSNPTVNTEAFF
NA,TRBJ2-3,TRBV5-1,TRBD2,TGCGCCAGCAGCTTCGGGAGCGGGGGCCCCGATACGCAGTATTTT,CASSFGSGGPDTQYF
NA,TRBJ1-5,TRBV10-3,TRBD1,TGTGCCATCAGTGGGGGTTCAGGGGGGAAGGCGGAAGATAGCAATCAGCCCCAGCATTTT,CAISGGSGGKAEDSNQPQHF
NA,TRBJ2-5,TRBV27,NA,TGTGCCAGCAGTTTATCGCCCCTCGGGAAGGAGACCCAGTACTTC,CASSLSPLGKETQYF
NA,TRBJ2-7,TRBV19,TRBD2,TGTGCCAGTAGTACATACTACATTAGCGGGAATAGCGGCTACGAGCAGTACTTC,CASSTYYISGNSGYEQYF
NA,TRBJ2-7,TRBV5-1,TRBD1,TGCGCCAGCAGTACAGGACAGGGGGCTACCGAGCAGTACTTC,CASSTGQGATEQYF
NA,TRBJ2-7,TRBV6-6,TRBD1,TGTGCCACCGTGAGGGACAGCGTTAATTACGAGCAGTACTTC,CATVRDSVNYEQYF
NA,TRBJ2-7,TRBV19,TRBD2,TGTGCCAGTAGTATTGTGGGGGGACCTAGCGGGAGTTCCTACGAGCAGTACTTC,CASSIVGGPSGSSYEQYF
NA,TRBJ2-7,TRBV7-2,NA,TGTGCCAGCAGCTCCCTAAGGGCCTACGAGCAGTACTTC,CASSSLRAYEQYF
NA,TRBJ2-2,TRBV5-1,NA,TGCGCCAGCAGCTTAGGCGACAGAGCGAACACCGGGGAGCTGTTTTTT,CASSLGDRANTGELFF
NA,TRBJ1-3,TRBV10-3,NA,TGTGCCATGTCAGGCTTCTCTGGAAACACCATATATTTT,CAMSGFSGNTIYF
few,TRBJ1-1,TRBV28,NA,TGTGCCAGCAGTCCTCTGGGCTATTACGCGAACACTGAAGCTTTCTTT,CASSPLGYYANTEAFF
NA,TRBJ1-5,TRBV5-1,NA,TGCGCCAGCAGCCCGGGCGAGGGAAATCAGCCCCAGCATTTT,CASSPGEGNQPQHF
NA,TRBJ1-4,TRBV10-3,NA,TGTGCCATCAGTGATCACAGGGCCCGAAATGAAAAACTGTTTTTT,CAISDHRARNEKLFF
NA,TRBJ2-5,TRBV11-2,NA,TGTGCCAGCAGCTTAGCTATGGTCGGAGAGACCCAGTACTTC,CASSLAMVGETQYF
NA,TRBJ2-7,TRBV30,NA,TGTGCCTGGAGTGCCGGGACGGGGACCTACGAGCAGTACTTC,CAWSAGTGTYEQYF
NA,TRBJ2-2,TRBV10-3,NA,TGTGCCATCAGTGACGACACCGGGGAGCTGTTTTTT,CAISDDTGELFF
NA,TRBJ2-5,TRBV7-2,NA,TGTGCCAGCAGCTCCAAGCCCCGGGGGCAGGGAGAGACCCAGTACTTC,CASSSKPRGQGETQYF
NA,TRBJ2-3,TRBV6-5,NA,TGTGCCAGCAGTTACAAGGGCGGGGGCACAGATACGCAGTATTTT,CASSYKGGGTDTQYF
NA,TRBJ2-7,TRBV30,TRBD2,TGTGCCTGGAGTGTACTAAGTAGCGGGCGTCGTTCTTCCTACGAGCAGTACTTC,CAWSVLSSGRRSSYEQYF
NA,TRBJ2-3,TRBV27,TRBD1,TGTGCCAGCAGTACGACAGGGGTTAGGACAGATACGCAGTATTTT,CASSTTGVRTDTQYF
NA,TRBJ2-1,TRBV16,NA,TGTGCCAGCAGCCGAGGGACGGTTACCCCCAATGAGCAGTTCTTC,CASSRGTVTPNEQFF
NA,TRBJ2-3,TRBV10-1,NA,TGCGCCAGCGCACTTGACGGGCTCACAGATACGCAGTATTTT,CASALDGLTDTQYF
NA,TRBJ1-5,TRBV6-5,NA,TGTGCCAGCAGTTACGAGGGGATCAATCAGCCCCAGCATTTT,CASSYEGINQPQHF
NA,TRBJ1-4,TRBV2,NA,TGTGCCAGCAGTGATGAAGGGGAGGGCAGGGAAAATGAAAAACTGTTTTTT,CASSDEGEGRENEKLFF
NA,TRBJ2-2,TRBV2,TRBD2,TGTGCCAGCAGAGATGGACTAGCGGGAGCATTTAGCGGGGAGCTGTTTTTT,CASRDGLAGAFSGELFF
NA,TRBJ2-6,TRBV18,NA,TGTGCCAGCTCACCACTGGCTTCCTCTGGGGCCAACGTCCTGACTTTC,CASSPLASSGANVLTF
NA,TRBJ2-7,TRBV5-4,NA,TGTGCCAGCAGCTCCTCGGGAAGGGCCCACGAGCAGTACTTC,CASSSSGRAHEQYF
NA,TRBJ2-5,TRBV30,NA,TGTGCCTGGAGTGTGGAAGAGGCCCAGTACTTC,CAWSVEEAQYF
NA,TRBJ2-5,TRBV12-5,TRBD2,TGTGCTAGTGGGACTGCGTCCAGGGAGGGCCAAGAGACCCAGTACTTC,CASGTASREGQETQYF
NA,TRBJ2-7,TRBV6-5,NA,TGTGCCAGCAGTCGCCCAGGGATAGACGAGCAGTACTTC,CASSRPGIDEQYF
NA,TRBJ1-6,TRBV5-1,TRBD1,TGCGCCAGCAGCCGGACAGGGGCTAATTCACCCCTCCACTTT,CASSRTGANSPLHF
NA,TRBJ2-5,TRBV7-2,NA,TGTGCCAGCAGCTTAGCTGGTTACCAAGAGACCCAGTACTTC,CASSLAGYQETQYF
NA,TRBJ1-5,TRBV14,NA,TGTGCCAGCAGCGCCCTGGCAAGCAATCAGCCCCAGCATTTT,CASSALASNQPQHF
NA,TRBJ2-7,TRBV5-4,NA,TGTGCCAGCAGCGGGGGGTCCCCTAGGTCTTACGAGCAGTACTTC,CASSGGSPRSYEQYF
NA,TRBJ1-6,TRBV28,TRBD1,TGTGCCAGCAGTTTACCGGACAGGGGAAATTCACCCCTCCACTTT,CASSLPDRGNSPLHF
few,TRBJ1-1,TRBV19,TRBD1,TGTGCCAGTACTTCGACAGGGGCAGGGACTGAAGCTTTCTTT,CASTSTGAGTEAFF
NA,TRBJ1-4,TRBV7-9,TRBD1,TGTGCCAGCAGCTCGGGACAGGCGCGAGAAAAACTGTTTTTT,CASSSGQAREKLFF
NA,TRBJ2-5,TRBV11-1,TRBD1,TGTGCCAGCAGCGCACAAGGACAGGGGGCTTGGGAGACCCAGTACTTC,CASSAQGQGAWETQYF
NA,TRBJ1-4,TRBV7-9,TRBD1,TGTGCCAGCAGCGCGGGACAGCCTAATGAAAAACTGTTTTTT,CASSAGQPNEKLFF
NA,TRBJ1-2,TRBV9,NA,TGTGCCAGCAGCGTAGGGAGCGGAGGTTTTGGCTACACCTTC,CASSVGSGGFGYTF
NA,TRBJ1-5,TRBV6-5,NA,TGTGCCAGCAAAGGAGACCGCTATAATCAGCCCCAGCATTTT,CASKGDRYNQPQHF
once,TRBJ2-3,TRBV29-1,TRBD1,TGCAGCGGGGACAGGGGGACAGATACGCAGTATTTT,CSGDRGTDTQYF
NA,TRBJ2-7,TRBV10-2,NA,TGCGCCAGCAGTCCGGGTCCTGCCTACGAGCAGTACTTC,CASSPGPAYEQYF
once,TRBJ2-7,TRBV18,NA,TGTGCCAGCTCACTTACCGACTCGGATGCGCAGTACTTC,CASSLTDSDAQYF
NA,TRBJ1-4,TRBV5-1,NA,TGCGCCAGCAGCTTGGCCGGGGATAGTAATGAAAAACTGTTTTTT,CASSLAGDSNEKLFF
few,TRBJ2-7,TRBV5-1,NA,TGCGCCAGCAGCACGGACGGACGTGTGCAGTACTTC,CASSTDGRVQYF
NA,TRBJ2-7,TRBV7-9,TRBD1,TGTGCCAGCAGCCCTATCCCCGGACAGGGTGGGTACGAGCAGTACTTC,CASSPIPGQGGYEQYF
NA,TRBJ2-7,TRBV5-1,NA,TGCGCCAGCAGCCCCGCGGGGGCTAGTGGGAACGAGCAGTACTTC,CASSPAGASGNEQYF
NA,TRBJ2-2,TRBV13,NA,TGTGCCAGCAGCTTAGTGCGGGATGGGCACACCGGGGAGCTGTTTTTT,CASSLVRDGHTGELFF
NA,TRBJ1-1,TRBV10-2,NA,TGCGCCAGCTCCCCGAACACTGAAGCTTTCTTT,CASSPNTEAFF
NA,TRBJ1-1,TRBV29-1,NA,TGCAGCGTCGAGAATCCGGGGCAGGGAAACACTGAAGCTTTCTTT,CSVENPGQGNTEAFF
NA,TRBJ2-7,TRBV18,TRBD1,TGTGCCAGCTCACCAGGGACAGGGACTTCGGGCGAGCAGTACTTC,CASSPGTGTSGEQYF